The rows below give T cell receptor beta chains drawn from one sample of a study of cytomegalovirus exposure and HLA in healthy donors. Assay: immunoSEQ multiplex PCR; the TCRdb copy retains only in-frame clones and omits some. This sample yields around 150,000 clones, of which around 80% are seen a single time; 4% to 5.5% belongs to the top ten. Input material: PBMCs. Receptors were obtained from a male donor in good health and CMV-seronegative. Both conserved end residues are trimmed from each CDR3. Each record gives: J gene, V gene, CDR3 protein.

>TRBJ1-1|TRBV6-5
ASGLQGAGNTEAF
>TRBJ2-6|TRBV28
ASSARQGKSGANVLT
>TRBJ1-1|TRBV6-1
ASRDINRNTEAF
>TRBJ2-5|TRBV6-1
ASIPTGSRGETQY
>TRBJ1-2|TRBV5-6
ASSRTGVYGYT
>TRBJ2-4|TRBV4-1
ASSQDPGLARVQPVAKNIQY
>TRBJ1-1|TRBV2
ASSYSMNTEAF
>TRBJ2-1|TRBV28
ASTRGRSSYNEQF
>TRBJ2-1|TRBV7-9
ASSFNNEQF
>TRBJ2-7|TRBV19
ASSGTSGRDYEQY
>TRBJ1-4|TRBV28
ASSSGQGGEKLF
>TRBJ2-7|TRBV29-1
SVLDRASEQY
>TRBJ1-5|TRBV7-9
ASSSHRDRVLQPQH
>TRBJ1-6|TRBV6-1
ASIPGDLYNSPLH
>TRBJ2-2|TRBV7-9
SSSSVSGELF
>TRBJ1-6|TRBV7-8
ASRARGSYNSPLH
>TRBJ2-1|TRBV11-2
ASSLVSGEPAGF
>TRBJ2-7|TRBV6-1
ASSGPWEGGEQY
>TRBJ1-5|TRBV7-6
ASAGRYNQPQH
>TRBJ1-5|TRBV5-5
ASSARTGRSNQPQH
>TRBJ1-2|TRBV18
ASSPRGQAVYGYT
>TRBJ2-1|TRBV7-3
ASSFQGTVYNNEQF
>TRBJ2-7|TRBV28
ASSSGQGVAGGEQY
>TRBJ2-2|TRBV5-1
ASSLGGQGTGELF
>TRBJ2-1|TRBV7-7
ASSLVGGGYNEQF
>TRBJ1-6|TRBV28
ASTSAGGTGMSPLH
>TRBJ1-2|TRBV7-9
SSSLQNAGGYT
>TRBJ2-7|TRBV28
ASSLILAAYEQY
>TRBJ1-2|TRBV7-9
ASSDRGEDGYT
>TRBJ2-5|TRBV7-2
ASNNPQETQY
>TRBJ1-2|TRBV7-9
ASSLGGINYGYT
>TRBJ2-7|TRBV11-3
ASSLGDRAPYEQY
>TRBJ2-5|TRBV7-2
ASSYQGGSETQY
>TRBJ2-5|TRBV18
ASSPRRTGPSQETQY
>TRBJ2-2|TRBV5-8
ASSSARTAWDTGELF
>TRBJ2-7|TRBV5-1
ASSFEGQTIEQY
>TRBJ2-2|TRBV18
ASSPWDRNTGELF
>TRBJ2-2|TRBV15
ATSHRRDSWDTGELF
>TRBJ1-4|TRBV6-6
ASRGHITTNEKLF
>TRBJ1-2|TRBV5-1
ASSSSSGGGNYGYT
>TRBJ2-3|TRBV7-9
ASSLDWGGSTNTQY
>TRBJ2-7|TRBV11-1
ASSYQGQGAPYEQY
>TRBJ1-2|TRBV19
ASSIEFGYT
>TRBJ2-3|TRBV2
ASSATTSTDTQY
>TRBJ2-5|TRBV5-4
ASSLRGAGDQETQY
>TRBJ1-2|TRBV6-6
ASRTHRDSVNGYT
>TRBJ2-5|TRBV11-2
ASSLDGGAFGETQY
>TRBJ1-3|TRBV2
ASNTQWTGGGNTIY
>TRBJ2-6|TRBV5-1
ASSLLAGGSGANVLT
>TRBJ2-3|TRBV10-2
ASEVAGEDTQY
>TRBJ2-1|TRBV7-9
ASSARTGDLQSNEQF
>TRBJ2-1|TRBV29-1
SVATGGYNEQF
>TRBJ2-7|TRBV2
ASGDSTSYEQY
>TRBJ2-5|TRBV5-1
ASSFTGAGETQY
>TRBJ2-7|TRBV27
ASSLGQDYEQY
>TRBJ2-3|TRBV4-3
ASSRGLAGGGGGDTQY